The 10 T cell receptor beta chains below come from one sample, sequenced in a study of neurological immune-mediated disorders. As for time point: longitudinal time-point 2. TCRdb passed the 5' RACE reads through MiXCR, listing each CDR3 protein once. There are roughly 98,000 distinct CDR3 sequences in the sample; roughly 13% occur only once, and roughly 5% lies in the top ten. The sequenced sample was PBMCs. The receptors here all came from a female donor with HTLV-1-associated myelopathy (HAM/TSP).

The table lists this clonotype with many counts. The chain combines TRBV9 with TRBJ2-3; tentatively, D is TRBD1 (5 bases). Trimming shortened V by 0 bases and J by 4 bases, and 12 bases separated the two germline ends. This CDR3 has 15 residues. Germline V gene sequence: CDR1 SGDLS, CDR2 YYNGEE. CDR3 bases: TGTGCCAGCAGCGTAGATGTGACAGAGGCAGATACGCAGTATTTT. Translated: CASSVDVTEADTQYF.

This clonotype was seen many times. The chain combines TRBV5-1 with TRBJ1-5; D is unresolved. CDR3 length: 14 amino acids. Trimming pared 5 bases from V and 5 bases from J, leaving 14 bases between. CDR1 and CDR2 (germline): SGHRS, YFSETQ. In nucleotides, the CDR3 is TGCGCCAGCAGTCGAGGAGGCGCAGATCAGCCCCAGCATTTT. It codes for CASSRGGADQPQHF.

Ten or more counts support this clonotype. V usage is TRBV29-1 and J usage is TRBJ2-2, with TRBD1 as a possible D gene (6 bases). This CDR3 region has 12 residues. Trimming removed 7 bases at V and 3 bases at J, with 9 bases between. In germline, CDR1 is SQVTM, CDR2 ANQGSEA. The DNA of the CDR3 is TGCAGCGCATACAGGGACACCGGGGAGCTGTTTTTT. This encodes CSAYRDTGELFF.

This clonotype was observed many times. This sequence joins TRBV9 and TRBJ2-1, with TRBD2 identical over 8 bases. The CDR3 is 14 residues long. V dropped 2 bases and J dropped 7; count of bases not matched to a gene: 5. Germline V CDR1 and CDR2: SGDLS, YYNGEE. CDR3 in DNA: TGTGCCAGCAGCGTTAGCGGGGTGGAGAATGAGCAGTTCTTC. It specifies CASSVSGVENEQFF.

This clonotype was observed many times. The J gene is TRBJ2-7, the V gene TRBV5-1; weak D call: TRBD2 (6 bases). CDR1 is SGHRS and CDR2 is YFSETQ in the germline V gene. The CDR3 covers 13 residues. V was clipped by 0 bases and J by 6 bases, with 10 bases between them. The chain's CDR3 is CASSLEGGSEQYF. CDR3 sequence (DNA): TGCGCCAGCAGCTTGGAAGGAGGGAGCGAGCAGTACTTC. The complete variable domain, with remaining parts taken from reference TRBV5-1 and TRBJ2-7, reads KAGVTQTPRYLIKTRGQQVTLSCSPISGHRSVSWYQQTPGQGLQFLFEYFSETQRNKGNFPGRFSGRQFSNSRSEMNVSTLELGDSALYLCASSLEGGSEQYFGPGTRLTVT.

This clonotype has a count of ten or more. CDR3 in amino acids: CASSFYGTNYEQYF. The CDR3 DNA sequence: TGTGCCAGCAGTTTTTACGGGACTAACTACGAGCAGTACTTC. This chain uses TRBV13 with TRBJ2-7; TRBD2 matches 7 bases. Germline V CDR1 and CDR2: PRHDT, FYEKMQ (reference sequence). Trimming cost V 6 bases and J 3 bases; bases outside gene matches: 8. This CDR3 region has 14 residues.

This clonotype was seen repeatedly, ten times or more. The chain employs TRBV5-1 and TRBJ2-5; D remains unclear. The CDR3 loop spans 14 amino acids. Per germline, CDR1 SGHRS and CDR2 YFSETQ. The V and J ends lost 0 bases and 6 bases respectively, with 12 bases between them. In DNA, the CDR3 is TGCGCCAGCAGCTTGGAAGGGTCGTATAAGACCCAGTACTTC. It encodes CASSLEGSYKTQYF.

This clonotype was picked up many times. The CDR3 protein is CASSGLGDNEQFF. As DNA, the CDR3 is TGTGCCAGCTCGGGACTAGGAGACAATGAGCAGTTCTTC. This sequence joins TRBV25-1 and TRBJ2-1, with 8 bases aligning to TRBD2. The CDR3 runs 13 residues. Germline CDR1 and CDR2: MGHDK and SYGVNS. Trimming cost V 8 bases and J 5 bases; bases outside gene matches: 5.

This clonotype was seen ten or more times. The chain uses TRBV5-1 and TRBJ1-2; 7 bases line up with TRBD1. Trimming removed 4 bases from V and 4 bases from J; junction bases left unmatched: 7. The V gene's germline CDR1 is SGHRS and CDR2 YFSETQ. This CDR3 contains 14 residues. The CDR3 sequence is CASSLGTAVYGYTF. The CDR3 nucleotides are TGCGCCAGCAGCCTTGGGACAGCCGTCTATGGCTACACCTTC.

This clonotype was detected many times. This chain's CDR3 is CAWSRLAASTDTQYF. DNA of the CDR3: TGTGCCTGGAGTCGACTAGCGGCTAGCACAGATACGCAGTATTTT. The rearrangement links TRBV30 to TRBJ2-3; TRBD2 matches at 9 bases. V gave up 2 bases and J gave up 0 bases; unmatched junction bases: 3. This CDR3 has 15 amino acids. Germline V gene sequence: CDR1 GTSNPN, CDR2 SVGIG (reference sequence).